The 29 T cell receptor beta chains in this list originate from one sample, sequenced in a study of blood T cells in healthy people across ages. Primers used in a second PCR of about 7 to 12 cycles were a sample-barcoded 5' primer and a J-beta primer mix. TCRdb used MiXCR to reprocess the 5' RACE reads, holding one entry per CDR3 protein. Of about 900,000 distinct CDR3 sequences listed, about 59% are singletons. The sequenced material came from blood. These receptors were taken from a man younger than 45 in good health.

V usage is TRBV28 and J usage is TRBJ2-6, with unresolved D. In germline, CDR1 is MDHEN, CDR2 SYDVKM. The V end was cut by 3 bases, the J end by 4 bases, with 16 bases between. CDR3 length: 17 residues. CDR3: CASSFFWASSGANVLTF. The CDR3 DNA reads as TGTGCCAGCAGTTTTTTTTGGGCAAGCTCAGGGGCCAACGTCCTGACTTTC. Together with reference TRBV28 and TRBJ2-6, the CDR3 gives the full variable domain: DVKVTQSSRYLVKRTGEKVFLECVQDMDHENMFWYRQDPGLGLRLIYFSYDVKMKEKGDIPEGYSVSREKKERFSLILESASTNQTSMYLCASSFFWASSGANVLTFGAGSRLTVL.

CDR3 protein: CSVGAGNNYGYTF. Here the CDR3 DNA reads TGCAGCGTTGGGGCAGGGAATAACTATGGCTACACCTTC. J is TRBJ1-2 and V is TRBV29-1, with D perhaps TRBD1 (5 bases). The V gene's germline CDR1 is SQVTM and CDR2 ANQGSEA. Trimming cost V 4 bases and J 1 base, with 10 bases left between them. The length of the CDR3 is 13 residues.

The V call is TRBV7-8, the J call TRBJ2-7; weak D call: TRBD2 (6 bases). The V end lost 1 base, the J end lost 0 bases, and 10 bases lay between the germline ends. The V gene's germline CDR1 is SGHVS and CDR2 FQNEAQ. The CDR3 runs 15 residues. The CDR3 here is CASSLVRGLSYEQYF. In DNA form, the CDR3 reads TGTGCCAGCAGCTTAGTGCGGGGCCTCTCCTACGAGCAGTACTTC.

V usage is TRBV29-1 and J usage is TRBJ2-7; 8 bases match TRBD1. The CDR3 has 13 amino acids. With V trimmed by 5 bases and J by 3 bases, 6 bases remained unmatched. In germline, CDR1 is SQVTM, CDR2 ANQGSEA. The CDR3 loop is CSVFWTGRYEQYF. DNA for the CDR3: TGCAGCGTTTTTTGGACAGGGCGCTACGAGCAGTACTTC.

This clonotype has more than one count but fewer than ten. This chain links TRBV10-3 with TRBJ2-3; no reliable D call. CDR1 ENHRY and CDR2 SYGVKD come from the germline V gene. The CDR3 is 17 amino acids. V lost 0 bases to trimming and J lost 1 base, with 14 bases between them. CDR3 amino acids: CAISESKVGRRTDTQYF. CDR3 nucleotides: TGTGCCATCAGTGAGTCGAAGGTCGGAAGACGCACAGATACGCAGTATTTT.

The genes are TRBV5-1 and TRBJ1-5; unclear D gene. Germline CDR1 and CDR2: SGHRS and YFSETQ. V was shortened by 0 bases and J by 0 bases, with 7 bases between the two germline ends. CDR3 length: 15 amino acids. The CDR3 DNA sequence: TGCGCCAGCAGCTTGGACAACTATAGCAATCAGCCCCAGCATTTT. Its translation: CASSLDNYSNQPQHF.

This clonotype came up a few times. The CDR3 bases are TGTGCCAGCAGCTTATCCAGTACAACTTACGAGCAGTACTTC. Translated: CASSLSSTTYEQYF. This sequence joins TRBV7-2 and TRBJ2-4; D ambiguous. The DNA end is more similar to TRBJ2-7, so the J call may be wrong. Germline V gene lookup returns CDR1 SGHTA and CDR2 FQGNSA. This CDR3 has 14 residues.

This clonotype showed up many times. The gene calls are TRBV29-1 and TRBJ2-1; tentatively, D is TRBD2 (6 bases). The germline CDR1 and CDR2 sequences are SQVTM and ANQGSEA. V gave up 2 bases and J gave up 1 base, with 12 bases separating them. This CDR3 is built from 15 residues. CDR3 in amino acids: CSVELGGLSYNEQFF. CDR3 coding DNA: TGCAGCGTTGAATTGGGGGGATTGTCCTACAATGAGCAGTTCTTC.

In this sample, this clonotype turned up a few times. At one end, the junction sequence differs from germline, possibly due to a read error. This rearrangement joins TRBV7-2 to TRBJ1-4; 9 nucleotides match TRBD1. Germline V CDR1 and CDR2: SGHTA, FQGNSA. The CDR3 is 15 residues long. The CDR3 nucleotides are TGTGCTAGCAGCTTATCCGGGACAGGGCTCGAAAAACTGTTTTTT. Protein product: CASSLSGTGLEKLFF. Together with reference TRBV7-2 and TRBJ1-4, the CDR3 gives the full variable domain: GAGVSQSPSNKVTEKGKDVELRCDPISGHTALYWYRQSLGQGLEFLIYFQGNSAPDKSGLPSDRFSAERTGGSVSTLTIQRTQQEDSAVYLCASSLSGTGLEKLFFGSGTQLSVL.

CDR3 bases: TGTGCCAGCAGCTTAACGGGACAGGGGAATTCACCCCTCCACTTT. Its protein is CASSLTGQGNSPLHF. The V and J genes are TRBV7-3 and TRBJ1-6; TRBD1 agrees at 10 bases. The CDR3 is 15 residues long. Germline V gives CDR1 SGHTA, CDR2 FQGTGA. Losses at the gene ends were 0 bases for V and 7 bases for J; bases not matched to a gene: 0.

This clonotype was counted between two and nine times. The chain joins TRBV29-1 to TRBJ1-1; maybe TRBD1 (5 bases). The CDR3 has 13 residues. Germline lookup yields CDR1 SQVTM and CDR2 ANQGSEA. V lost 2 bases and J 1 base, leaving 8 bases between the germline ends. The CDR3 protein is CSVEQGGNTEAFF. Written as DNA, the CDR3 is TGCAGCGTTGAACAGGGTGGGAACACTGAAGCTTTCTTT.

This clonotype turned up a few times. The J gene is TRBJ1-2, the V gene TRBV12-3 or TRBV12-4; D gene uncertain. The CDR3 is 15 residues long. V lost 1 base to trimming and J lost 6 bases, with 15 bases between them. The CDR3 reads CASSLGAPTTDGYTF. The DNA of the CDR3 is TGTGCCAGCAGTTTAGGCGCCCCAACGACGGATGGCTACACCTTC.

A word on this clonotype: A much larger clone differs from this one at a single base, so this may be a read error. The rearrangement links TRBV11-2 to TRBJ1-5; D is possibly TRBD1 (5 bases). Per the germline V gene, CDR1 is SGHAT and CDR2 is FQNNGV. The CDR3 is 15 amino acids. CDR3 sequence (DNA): TGTGCCAGCAGCTTAGAGGGAAGTCGGGGGGAGCCCCGGCATTTT. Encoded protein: CASSLEGSRGEPRHF. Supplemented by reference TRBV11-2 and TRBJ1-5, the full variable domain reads EAGVAQSPRYKIIEKRQSVAFWCNPISGHATLYWYQQILGQGPKLLIQFQNNGVVDDSQLPKDRFSAERLKGVDSTLKIQPAKLEDSAVYLCASSLEGSRGEPRHFGDGTRLSIL.

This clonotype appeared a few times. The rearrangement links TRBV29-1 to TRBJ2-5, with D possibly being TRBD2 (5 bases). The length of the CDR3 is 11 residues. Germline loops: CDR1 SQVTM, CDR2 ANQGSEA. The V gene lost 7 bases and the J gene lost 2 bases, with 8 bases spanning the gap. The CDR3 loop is CSGAVQETQYF. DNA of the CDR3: TGCAGCGGAGCGGTGCAAGAGACCCAGTACTTC.

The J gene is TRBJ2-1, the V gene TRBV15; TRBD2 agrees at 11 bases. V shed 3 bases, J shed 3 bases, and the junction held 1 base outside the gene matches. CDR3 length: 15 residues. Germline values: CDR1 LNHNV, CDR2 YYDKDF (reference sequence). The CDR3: CATSRTSGVYNEQFF. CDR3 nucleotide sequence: TGTGCCACCAGCAGGACTAGCGGGGTCTACAATGAGCAGTTCTTC.

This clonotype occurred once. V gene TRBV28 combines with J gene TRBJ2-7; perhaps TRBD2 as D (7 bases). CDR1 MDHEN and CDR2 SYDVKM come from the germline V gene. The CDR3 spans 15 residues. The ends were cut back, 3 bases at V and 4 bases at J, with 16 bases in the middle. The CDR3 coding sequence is TGTGCCAGCAGTTTTTCCGGGGGGCGCGTTTACGAGCAGTACTTC. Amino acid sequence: CASSFSGGRVYEQYF.

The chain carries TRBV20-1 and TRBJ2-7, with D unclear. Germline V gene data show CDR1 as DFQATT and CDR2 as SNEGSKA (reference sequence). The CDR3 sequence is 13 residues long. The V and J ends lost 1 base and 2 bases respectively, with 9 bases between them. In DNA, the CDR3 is TGCAGTGCTAGAGGGCCGCTTACCTACGAGCAGTACTTC. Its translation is CSARGPLTYEQYF.

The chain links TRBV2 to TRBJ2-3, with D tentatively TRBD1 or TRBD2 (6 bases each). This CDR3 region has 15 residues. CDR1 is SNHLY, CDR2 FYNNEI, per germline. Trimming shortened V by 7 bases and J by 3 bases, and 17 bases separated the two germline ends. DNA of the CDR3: TGTGCCAGCACCCAAGGGGGGACCCGGACAGATACGCAGTATTTT. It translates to CASTQGGTRTDTQYF.

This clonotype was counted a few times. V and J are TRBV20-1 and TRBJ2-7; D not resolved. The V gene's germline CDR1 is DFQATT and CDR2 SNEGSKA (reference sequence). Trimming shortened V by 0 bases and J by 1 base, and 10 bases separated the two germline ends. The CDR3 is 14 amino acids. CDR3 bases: TGCAGTGCTAGAGATCTCCGGTCATCCTACGAGCAGTACTTC. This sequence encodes CSARDLRSSYEQYF.

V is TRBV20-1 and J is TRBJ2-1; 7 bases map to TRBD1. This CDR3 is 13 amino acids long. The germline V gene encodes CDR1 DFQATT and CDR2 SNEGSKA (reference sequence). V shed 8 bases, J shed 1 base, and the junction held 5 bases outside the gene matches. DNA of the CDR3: TGCAGTACCAGGACAGGTTCCTACAATGAGCAGTTCTTC. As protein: CSTRTGSYNEQFF.

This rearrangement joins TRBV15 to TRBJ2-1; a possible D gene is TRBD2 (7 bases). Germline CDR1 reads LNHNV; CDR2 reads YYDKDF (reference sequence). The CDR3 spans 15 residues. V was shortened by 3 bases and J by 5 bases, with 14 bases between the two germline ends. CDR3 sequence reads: CATSRKGGAHNEQFF. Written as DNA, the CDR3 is TGTGCCACCAGCAGGAAGGGGGGGGCCCACAATGAGCAGTTCTTC.

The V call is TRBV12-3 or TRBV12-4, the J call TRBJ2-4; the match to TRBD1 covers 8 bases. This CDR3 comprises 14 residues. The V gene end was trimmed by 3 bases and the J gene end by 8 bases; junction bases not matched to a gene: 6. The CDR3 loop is CASSLYTGQDIQYF. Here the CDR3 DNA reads TGTGCCAGCAGTTTGTATACGGGACAGGACATTCAGTACTTC.

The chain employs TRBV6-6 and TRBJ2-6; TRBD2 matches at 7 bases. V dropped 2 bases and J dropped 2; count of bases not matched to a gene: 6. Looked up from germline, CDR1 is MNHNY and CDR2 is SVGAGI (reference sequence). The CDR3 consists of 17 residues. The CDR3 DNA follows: TGTGCCAGCAGTTACGGCAGGGAGGGAGCTGGGGCCAACGTCCTGACTTTC. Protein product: CASSYGREGAGANVLTF.

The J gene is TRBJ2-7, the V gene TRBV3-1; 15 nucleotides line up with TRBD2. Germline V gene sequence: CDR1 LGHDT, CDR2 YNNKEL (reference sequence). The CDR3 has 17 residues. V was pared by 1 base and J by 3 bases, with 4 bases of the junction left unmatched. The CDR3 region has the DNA TGTGCCAGCAGCCAAGGAGGACTAGCGGGGGGGTTCTACGAGCAGTACTTC. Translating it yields CASSQGGLAGGFYEQYF.

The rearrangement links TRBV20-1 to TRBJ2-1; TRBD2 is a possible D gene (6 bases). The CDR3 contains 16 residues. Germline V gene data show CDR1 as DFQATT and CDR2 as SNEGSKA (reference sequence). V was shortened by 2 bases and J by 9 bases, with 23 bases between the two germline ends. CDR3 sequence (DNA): TGCAGTGCTAGACCACTACTAGCCGGGCCACGTAGTGAGCAGTTCTTC. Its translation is CSARPLLAGPRSEQFF.

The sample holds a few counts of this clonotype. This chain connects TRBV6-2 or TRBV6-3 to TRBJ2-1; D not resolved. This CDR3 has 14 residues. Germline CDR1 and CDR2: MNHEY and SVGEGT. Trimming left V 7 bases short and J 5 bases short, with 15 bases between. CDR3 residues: CASIGETINNEQFF. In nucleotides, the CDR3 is TGTGCCAGCATCGGCGAAACTATCAACAATGAGCAGTTCTTC.

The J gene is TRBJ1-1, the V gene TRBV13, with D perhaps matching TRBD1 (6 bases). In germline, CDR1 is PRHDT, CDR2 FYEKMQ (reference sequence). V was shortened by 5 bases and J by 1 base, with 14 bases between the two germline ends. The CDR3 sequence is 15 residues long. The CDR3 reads CASSSRGVGNTEAFF. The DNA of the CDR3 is TGTGCCAGCAGCAGCAGGGGTGTCGGGAACACTGAAGCTTTCTTT.

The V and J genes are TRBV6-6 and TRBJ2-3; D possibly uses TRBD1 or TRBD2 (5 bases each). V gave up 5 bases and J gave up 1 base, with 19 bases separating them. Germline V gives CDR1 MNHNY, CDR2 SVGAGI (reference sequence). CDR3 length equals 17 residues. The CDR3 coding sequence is TGTGCCAGCAGTCACTACTCCGACAGCGGCGGCACAGATACGCAGTATTTT. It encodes CASSHYSDSGGTDTQYF.

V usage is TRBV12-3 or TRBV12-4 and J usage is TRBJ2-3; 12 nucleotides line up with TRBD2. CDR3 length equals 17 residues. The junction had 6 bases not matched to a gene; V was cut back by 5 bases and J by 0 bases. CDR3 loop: CASSNTSGGTSTDTQYF. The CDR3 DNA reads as TGTGCCAGCAGTAACACTAGCGGGGGGACTAGCACAGATACGCAGTATTTT.